One and the same sample provided the 13 T cell receptor beta chains below, sequenced in a study of PD-1 blockade in classical Hodgkin lymphoma. Profiling relied on immunoSEQ multiplex PCR, and the TCRdb table lists in-frame clones only, not all of them. The sample contains about 60,000 clones, roughly nine tenths of which appear only once. The time point is: cycle 4 day 1 (C4D1), after less than 7 weeks of nivolumab. Every patient had relapsed following autologous stem cell transplantation, and cohorts differed in brentuximab vedotin exposure. Material: peripheral blood mononuclear cells (PBMCs), obtained before the fourth cycle of nivolumab. These receptors originate from a human donor with classical Hodgkin lymphoma.

The chain uses TRBV6-5 and TRBJ1-1; unclear D gene. The germline V and J ends were trimmed by 8 bases and 0 bases, with 16 bases remaining between them. CDR1 and CDR2 (germline): MNHEY, SVGAGI. The CDR3 consists of 15 residues. The CDR3 is CASGVLRKVNTEAFF. In DNA, the CDR3 is TGTGCCAGCGGTGTCTTAAGAAAGGTGAACACTGAAGCTTTCTTT.

This chain connects TRBV6-1 to TRBJ2-1; TRBD1 aligns across 7 bases. Unmatched junction bases numbered 18, after V lost 7 bases and J lost 15 bases. Looked up from germline, CDR1 is MNHNS and CDR2 is SASEGT. The CDR3 length is 14 residues. The CDR3 reads CASTGSYPRDSLFF. The CDR3 coding sequence is TGTGCCAGCACGGGTTCTTACCCCAGGGACAGCCTGTTCTTC.

This sequence joins TRBV30 and TRBJ1-4, with D uncertain. Germline V CDR1 and CDR2: GTSNPN, SVGIG (reference sequence). This CDR3 contains 13 residues. V lost 0 bases to trimming and J lost 5 bases, with 7 bases between them. DNA for the CDR3: TGTGCCTGGAGTGTATCCCAAAATGAAAAACTGTTTTTT. Amino acids: CAWSVSQNEKLFF.

This chain joins TRBV2 and TRBJ1-1; D may be TRBD1 (6 bases). The CDR3 has 13 amino acids. Germline lookup yields CDR1 SNHLY and CDR2 FYNNEI. Trimming removed 9 bases at V and 6 bases at J, with 17 bases between. The CDR3, as DNA: TGTGCCAGTGGGGGCAATCGAGAGTCTGAAGCTTTCTTT. Its translation is CASGGNRESEAFF.

The rearrangement uses TRBV29-1 and TRBJ2-1; D unresolved. CDR3 length: 13 residues. V was shortened by 4 bases and J by 0 bases, with 7 bases between the two germline ends. Germline V gene data show CDR1 as SQVTM and CDR2 as ANQGSEA. CDR3 region: CSVGVISYNEQFF. The CDR3 DNA sequence: TGCAGCGTTGGGGTTATCTCCTACAATGAGCAGTTCTTC.

This rearrangement joins TRBV7-8 to TRBJ1-2, with TRBD1 identical over 7 bases. Germline assignment: CDR1 SGHVS and CDR2 FQNEAQ. This CDR3 contains 13 residues. Unmatched junction bases numbered 5, after V lost 3 bases and J lost 7 bases. CDR3 residues: CASSFGTAAGYTF. Here the CDR3 DNA reads TGTGCCAGCAGCTTTGGGACAGCGGCTGGCTACACCTTC.

This clone was recorded once. The chain couples TRBV7-9 to TRBJ1-6; perhaps TRBD1 as D (5 bases). The CDR3 totals 15 residues. Trimming took 2 bases from V and 6 from J, leaving 11 bases between them. Germline values: CDR1 SEHNR, CDR2 FQNEAQ (reference sequence). CDR3 amino acids: CASSLYTGGNSPLHF. The CDR3 nucleotides are TGTGCCAGCAGCTTATACACAGGAGGTAATTCACCCCTCCACTTT.

The chain recombines TRBV27 with TRBJ1-2; no definite D call. Germline assignment: CDR1 MNHEY and CDR2 SMNVEV (reference sequence). The V gene lost 4 bases and the J gene lost 5 bases, with 11 bases spanning the gap. This CDR3 spans 13 amino acids. In DNA, the CDR3 is TGTGCCAGCAGTTCCCGGCCGTGGTATGGCTACACCTTC. Its translation: CASSSRPWYGYTF.

The rearrangement joins TRBV6-5 to TRBJ2-7; D may be TRBD2 (6 bases). CDR3 length: 15 amino acids. Trimming removed 0 bases from V and 6 bases from J, with 15 bases in between. From germline, CDR1 is MNHEY and CDR2 SVGAGI. The CDR3 DNA follows: TGTGCCAGCAGTTACTCCGTCTGGAGGGAGAGCGAGCAGTACTTC. Amino acid sequence: CASSYSVWRESEQYF.

J is TRBJ1-1 and V is TRBV6-5; D not certain. The CDR3 consists of 14 residues. Germline values: CDR1 MNHEY, CDR2 SVGAGI. Trimming removed 0 bases at V and 3 bases at J, with 8 bases between. Here the CDR3 reads CASSYSFIDTEAFF. CDR3 DNA: TGTGCCAGCAGTTACTCCTTTATTGACACTGAAGCTTTCTTT.

The V and J genes are TRBV30 and TRBJ2-3; the D gene could be TRBD1 or TRBD2 (5 bases each). This CDR3 region has 11 residues. Deletions cut 5 bases from V and 3 bases from J, with 6 bases between. The germline CDR1 and CDR2 sequences are GTSNPN and SVGIG (reference sequence). The CDR3 spells CAWGGTDTQYF. CDR3 DNA: TGTGCCTGGGGGGGAACAGATACGCAGTATTTT.

The gene calls are TRBV6-6 and TRBJ1-1; D is uncertain. This CDR3 comprises 11 residues. Trimming left V 2 bases short and J 9 bases short, with 7 bases between. Germline assignment: CDR1 MNHNY and CDR2 SVGAGI (reference sequence). Written as DNA, the CDR3 is TGTGCCAGCAGTTACGGTCGTAAAGCTTTCTTT. Translation: CASSYGRKAFF.

The chain joins TRBV6-5 to TRBJ1-2, with 9 bases aligning to TRBD1. This CDR3 spans 13 amino acids. Germline V gives CDR1 MNHEY, CDR2 SVGAGI. The junction had 5 bases not matched to a gene; V was cut back by 6 bases and J by 6 bases. Here the CDR3 DNA reads TGTGCCAGCAGAGACGGGACAGGGAATGGCTACACCTTC. It is translated as CASRDGTGNGYTF.